One and the same sample provided the 16 T cell receptor beta chains below, sequenced in a study of cytomegalovirus exposure and HLA in healthy donors. PCR primers comprised 60 Vbeta and 13 Jbeta primers. Sequencing was performed with immunoSEQ multiplex PCR; in TCRdb, only in-frame clones are kept and a portion is missing. The sample shows 150,000 to 200,000 clones, 77% of them seen only once. Sequencing was done on a sample of PBMCs. The receptors originated from a woman in her 30s in good health and CMV-seronegative.

The CDR3 sequence: CASSRNNRGLAGYTF. CDR3 sequence (DNA): TGCGCCAGCAGCCGTAATAACAGGGGTCTCGCTGGCTACACCTTC. V gene TRBV5-1 combines with J gene TRBJ1-2, with 7 bases matching TRBD1. Trimming removed 4 bases from V and 7 bases from J; junction bases left unmatched: 13. Germline values: CDR1 SGHRS, CDR2 YFSETQ. The CDR3 has 15 residues.

This rearrangement joins TRBV9 to TRBJ1-2, with 8 bases matching TRBD1. Losses at the gene ends were 2 bases for V and 2 bases for J; bases not matched to a gene: 2. Looked up from germline, CDR1 is SGDLS and CDR2 is YYNGEE. This CDR3 comprises 14 residues. Here the CDR3 reads CASSVGQGNYGYTF. CDR3 in DNA: TGTGCCAGCAGCGTCGGACAGGGCAACTATGGCTACACCTTC.

This clone was counted between two and nine times. The chain links TRBV19 to TRBJ2-7; 8 bases are shared with TRBD1. The germline CDR1 and CDR2 sequences are LNHDA and SQIVND (reference sequence). J was trimmed by 3 bases and V by 4 bases; bases with no gene match: 2. This CDR3 has 13 amino acids. The CDR3 sequence: CASSNDRGYEQYF. CDR3 DNA sequence: TGTGCCAGTAGTAATGACAGGGGCTACGAGCAGTACTTC.

There are a few counts of this clone. The chain links TRBV4-1 to TRBJ1-2, with 10 bases that match TRBD1. The germline V gene has CDR1 MGHRA and CDR2 YSYEKL. The V gene end was trimmed by 6 bases and the J gene end by 4 bases; junction bases not matched to a gene: 5. This CDR3 is built from 14 residues. The CDR3 reads CASRGQGQGYGYTF. CDR3 bases: TGCGCCAGCAGGGGACAGGGGCAAGGCTATGGCTACACCTTC.

The V gene is TRBV7-9, the J gene TRBJ1-6; D remains unclear. Germline V CDR1 and CDR2: SEHNR, FQNEAQ (reference sequence). V was shortened by 1 base and J by 10 bases, with 5 bases between the two germline ends. This CDR3 has 12 residues. CDR3 nucleotide sequence: TGTGCCAGCAGCTTAGGGGAGTCACCCCTCCACTTT. It translates to CASSLGESPLHF.

V and J are TRBV9 and TRBJ1-6; TRBD1 might be the D (6 bases). V lost 5 bases and J 0 bases, leaving 9 bases between the germline ends. The CDR3 consists of 15 residues. Germline V gene sequence: CDR1 SGDLS, CDR2 YYNGEE. CDR3 coding DNA: TGTGCCAGCAGGGAGGACAGCTCCTATAATTCACCCCTCCACTTT. Translating it yields CASREDSSYNSPLHF. Full variable domain (remainder filled in from reference TRBV9 and TRBJ1-6): DSGVTQTPKHLITATGQRVTLRCSPRSGDLSVYWYQQSLDQGLQFLIQYYNGEERAKGNILERFSAQQFPDLHSELNLSSLELGDSALYFCASREDSSYNSPLHFGNGTRLTVT.

A remark on this clone: Additional DNA sequences in this sample encode the identical CDR3. V and J are TRBV5-1 and TRBJ1-6; the match to TRBD1 covers 7 bases. The CDR3 length is 14 residues. Germline-derived CDR1 and CDR2 are SGHRS and YFSETQ. J was trimmed by 8 bases and V by 1 base; bases with no gene match: 3. This chain's CDR3 is CASSLRQGHSPLHF. The CDR3 DNA follows: TGCGCCAGCAGCTTGAGACAGGGTCATTCACCCCTCCACTTT.

Only a few counts were recorded for this clone. V usage is TRBV2 and J usage is TRBJ1-6; D call uncertain. This CDR3 spans 13 amino acids. Germline V CDR1 and CDR2: SNHLY, FYNNEI. Trimming left V 10 bases short and J 10 bases short, with 17 bases between. The CDR3 region has the DNA TGTGCCATCATAGCGGGAGTTGGATCACCCCTCCACTTT. Amino acid sequence: CAIIAGVGSPLHF. Combining the CDR3 with reference TRBV2 and TRBJ1-6 gives the whole variable domain EPEVTQTPSHQVTQMGQEVILRCVPISNHLYFYWYRQILGQKVEFLVSFYNNEISEKSEIFDDQFSVERPDGSNFTLKIRSTKLEDSAMYFCAIIAGVGSPLHFGNGTRLTVT.

This chain links TRBV4-1 with TRBJ1-1, with D tentatively TRBD1 (5 bases). CDR1 is MGHRA and CDR2 is YSYEKL in the germline V gene. The V and J ends lost 2 bases and 8 bases respectively, with 12 bases between them. The CDR3 length is 13 residues. The CDR3 loop is CASSQQGTREAFF. The CDR3 DNA sequence: TGCGCCAGCAGCCAACAGGGTACGAGGGAAGCTTTCTTT.

V is TRBV28 and J is TRBJ2-3; the D gene is possibly TRBD2 (6 bases). The V gene's germline CDR1 is MDHEN and CDR2 SYDVKM. CDR3 length: 15 amino acids. V lost 5 bases and J lost 4, with 16 bases in between. CDR3 in DNA: TGTGCCAGCAGTGCACCCCGACTAGGCGCAGATACGCAGTATTTT. Translated: CASSAPRLGADTQYF.

V gene TRBV7-2 combines with J gene TRBJ2-3; D gene ambiguous. Germline V CDR1 and CDR2: SGHTA, FQGNSA. The CDR3 covers 11 residues. Trimming removed 3 bases from V and 6 bases from J, with 4 bases in between. The DNA of the CDR3 is TGTGCCAGCAGCTTCGTCGATACGCAGTATTTT. Its translation: CASSFVDTQYF.

Here the CDR3 reads CASSLGRVSYNSPLHF. The CDR3, as DNA: TGTGCCAGCAGCTTGGGCAGGGTATCCTATAATTCACCCCTCCACTTT. V is TRBV7-8 and J is TRBJ1-6; D possibly corresponds to TRBD1 (5 bases). This CDR3 is 16 amino acids long. The germline gives CDR1 SGHVS, CDR2 FQNEAQ. The germline V and J ends were trimmed by 3 bases and 1 base, with 10 bases remaining between them.

Written as DNA, the CDR3 is TGCGCCAGCAGCGCCCAGGGACAGGATTACACCGGGGAGCTGTTTTTT. As protein: CASSAQGQDYTGELFF. The chain combines TRBV4-1 with TRBJ2-2; 8 nucleotides match TRBD1. This CDR3 is 16 amino acids long. Trimming took 5 bases from V and 3 from J; bases not matched to a gene: 8. The germline V gene encodes CDR1 MGHRA and CDR2 YSYEKL.

V is TRBV7-9 and J is TRBJ1-2; maybe TRBD1 (6 bases). The CDR3 consists of 14 residues. Deletions cut 9 bases from V and 2 bases from J, with 16 bases between. Germline values: CDR1 SEHNR, CDR2 FQNEAQ (reference sequence). CDR3 protein: CASGEWDTNYGYTF. CDR3 nucleotide sequence: TGTGCCAGTGGGGAATGGGACACGAACTATGGCTACACCTTC.

This rearrangement joins TRBV5-1 to TRBJ1-4; D is perhaps TRBD1 (6 bases). Germline CDR1 is SGHRS and CDR2 is YFSETQ. The CDR3 sequence is 15 residues long. Trimming removed 0 bases at V and 8 bases at J, with 14 bases between. The CDR3 loop reads CASSLVGGAGEKLFF. The CDR3 coding sequence is TGCGCCAGCAGCTTGGTTGGGGGCGCAGGGGAAAAACTGTTTTTT. Complete variable domain (other parts from reference TRBV5-1 and TRBJ1-4): KAGVTQTPRYLIKTRGQQVTLSCSPISGHRSVSWYQQTPGQGLQFLFEYFSETQRNKGNFPGRFSGRQFSNSRSEMNVSTLELGDSALYLCASSLVGGAGEKLFFGSGTQLSVL.

This rearrangement joins TRBV19 to TRBJ1-2; D is unresolved. V shed 4 bases and J shed 6 bases, with 9 bases lying between them. Germline CDR1 reads LNHDA; CDR2 reads SQIVND (reference sequence). The CDR3 consists of 12 residues. CDR3 coding DNA: TGTGCCAGTAGTACCGGGTTAGATGGCTACACCTTC. Encoded protein: CASSTGLDGYTF.